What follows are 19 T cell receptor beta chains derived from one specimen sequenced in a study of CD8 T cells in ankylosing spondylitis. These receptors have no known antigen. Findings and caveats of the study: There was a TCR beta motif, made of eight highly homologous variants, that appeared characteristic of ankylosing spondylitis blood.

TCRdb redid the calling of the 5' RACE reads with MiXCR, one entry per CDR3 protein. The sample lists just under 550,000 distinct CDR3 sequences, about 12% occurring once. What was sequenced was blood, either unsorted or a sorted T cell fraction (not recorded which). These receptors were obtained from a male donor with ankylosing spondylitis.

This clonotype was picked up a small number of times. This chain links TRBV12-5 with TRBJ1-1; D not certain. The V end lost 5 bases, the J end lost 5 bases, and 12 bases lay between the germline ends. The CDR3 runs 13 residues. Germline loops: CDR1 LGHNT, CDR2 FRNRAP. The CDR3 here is CASGTPARTEAFF. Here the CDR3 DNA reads TGTGCTAGTGGTACTCCCGCACGAACTGAAGCTTTCTTT. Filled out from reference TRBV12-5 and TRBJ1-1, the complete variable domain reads DARVTQTPRHKVTEMGQEVTMRCQPILGHNTVFWYRQTMMQGLELLAYFRNRAPLDDSGMPKDRFSAEMPDATLATLKIQPSEPRDSAVYFCASGTPARTEAFFGQGTRLTVV.

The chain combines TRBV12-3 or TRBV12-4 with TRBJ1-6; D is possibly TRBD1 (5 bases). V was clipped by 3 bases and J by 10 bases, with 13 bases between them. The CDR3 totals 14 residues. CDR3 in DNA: TGTGCCAGCAGTTTGGCCCAGGGTGGATCACCCCTCCACTTT. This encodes CASSLAQGGSPLHF.

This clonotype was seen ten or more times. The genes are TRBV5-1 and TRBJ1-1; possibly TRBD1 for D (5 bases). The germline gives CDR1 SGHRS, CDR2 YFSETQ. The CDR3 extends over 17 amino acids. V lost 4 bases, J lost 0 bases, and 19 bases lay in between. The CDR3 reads CASSPLAGLEMNTEAFF. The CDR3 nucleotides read TGCGCCAGCAGCCCACTCGCGGGGCTCGAAATGAACACTGAAGCTTTCTTT.

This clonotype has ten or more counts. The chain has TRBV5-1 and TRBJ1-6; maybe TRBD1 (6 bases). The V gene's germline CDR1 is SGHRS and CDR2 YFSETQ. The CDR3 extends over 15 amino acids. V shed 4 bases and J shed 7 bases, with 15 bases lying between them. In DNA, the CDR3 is TGCGCCAGCAGCGGCACCGGGACACAGAATTCACCCCTCCACTTT. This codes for CASSGTGTQNSPLHF.

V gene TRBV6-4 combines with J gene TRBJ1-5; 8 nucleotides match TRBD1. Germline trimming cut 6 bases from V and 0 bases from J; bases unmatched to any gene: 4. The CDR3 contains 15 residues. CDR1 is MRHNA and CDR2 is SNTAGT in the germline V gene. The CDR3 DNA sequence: TGTGCCAGCAGCGAACAGGGGGGTAGCAATCAGCCCCAGCATTTT. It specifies CASSEQGGSNQPQHF.

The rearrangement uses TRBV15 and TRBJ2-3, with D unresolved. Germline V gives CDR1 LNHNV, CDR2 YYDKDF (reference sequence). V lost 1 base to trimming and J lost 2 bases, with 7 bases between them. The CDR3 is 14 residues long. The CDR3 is CATSRGGDTDTQYF. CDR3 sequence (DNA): TGTGCCACCAGCAGAGGCGGTGACACAGATACGCAGTATTTT.

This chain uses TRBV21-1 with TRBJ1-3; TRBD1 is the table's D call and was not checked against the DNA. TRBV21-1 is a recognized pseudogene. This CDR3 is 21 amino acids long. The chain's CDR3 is CASSKGDTNSGALLSGNTIYF. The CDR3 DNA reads TGTGCCAGCAGCAAAGGGGACACCAATTCAGGGGCACTGTTATCTGGAAACACCATATATTTT.

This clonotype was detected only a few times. The CDR3 bases are TGTGCCAGCAGCCAAACAACCGGGACACCACAAGAGACCCAGTACTTC. It translates to CASSQTTGTPQETQYF. V is TRBV3-1 and J is TRBJ2-5; D may be TRBD1 (6 bases). Germline V gene lookup returns CDR1 LGHDT and CDR2 YNNKEL (reference sequence). This CDR3 region has 16 residues. The V gene lost 2 bases and the J gene lost 2 bases, with 15 bases spanning the gap.

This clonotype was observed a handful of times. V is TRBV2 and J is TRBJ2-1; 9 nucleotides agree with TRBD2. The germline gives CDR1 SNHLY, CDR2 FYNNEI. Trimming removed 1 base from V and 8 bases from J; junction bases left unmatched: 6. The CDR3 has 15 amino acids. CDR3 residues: CASSEGLAEGDEQFF. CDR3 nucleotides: TGTGCCAGCAGTGAAGGACTAGCGGAGGGAGATGAGCAGTTCTTC.

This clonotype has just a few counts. DNA of the CDR3: TGTGCCAGCAGCGCCAGGCAGGAGATTTATAATTCACCCCTCCACTTT. Translated: CASSARQEIYNSPLHF. The rearrangement links TRBV9 to TRBJ1-6; the D is unclear. This CDR3 is 16 amino acids long. Germline-derived CDR1 and CDR2 are SGDLS and YYNGEE. Trimming removed 3 bases from V and 4 bases from J, with 14 bases in between.

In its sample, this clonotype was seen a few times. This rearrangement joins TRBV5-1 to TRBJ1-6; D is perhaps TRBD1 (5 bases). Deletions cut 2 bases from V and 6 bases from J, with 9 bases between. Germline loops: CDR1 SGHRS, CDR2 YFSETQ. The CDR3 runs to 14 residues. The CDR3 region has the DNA TGCGCCAGCAGCTTACGACAGAGTAATTCACCCCTCCACTTT. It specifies CASSLRQSNSPLHF.

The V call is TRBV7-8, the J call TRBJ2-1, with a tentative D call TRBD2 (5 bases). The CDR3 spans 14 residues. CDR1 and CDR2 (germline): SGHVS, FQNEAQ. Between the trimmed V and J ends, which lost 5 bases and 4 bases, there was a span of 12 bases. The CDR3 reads CASSLFSAYNEQFF. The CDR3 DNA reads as TGTGCCAGCAGCCTGTTTAGCGCATACAATGAGCAGTTCTTC.

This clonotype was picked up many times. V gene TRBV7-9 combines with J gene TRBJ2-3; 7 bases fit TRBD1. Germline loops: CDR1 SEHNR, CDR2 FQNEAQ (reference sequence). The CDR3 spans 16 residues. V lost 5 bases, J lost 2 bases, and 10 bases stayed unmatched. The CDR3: CASSPATGSVTDTQYF. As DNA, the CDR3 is TGTGCCAGCAGCCCAGCGACAGGGAGTGTCACAGATACGCAGTATTTT.

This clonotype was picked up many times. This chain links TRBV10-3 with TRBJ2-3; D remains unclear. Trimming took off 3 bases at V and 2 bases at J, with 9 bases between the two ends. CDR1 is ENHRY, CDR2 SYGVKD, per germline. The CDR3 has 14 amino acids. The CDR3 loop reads CAISERAVTDTQYF. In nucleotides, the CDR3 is TGTGCCATCAGTGAAAGGGCAGTCACAGATACGCAGTATTTT.

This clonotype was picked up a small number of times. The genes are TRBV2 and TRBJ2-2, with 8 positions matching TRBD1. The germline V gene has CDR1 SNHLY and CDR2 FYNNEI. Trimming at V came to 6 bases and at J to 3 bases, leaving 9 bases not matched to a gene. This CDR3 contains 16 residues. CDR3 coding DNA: TGTGCCAGCAGCGATGGCAGGGGGCTCGACACCGGGGAGCTGTTTTTT. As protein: CASSDGRGLDTGELFF.

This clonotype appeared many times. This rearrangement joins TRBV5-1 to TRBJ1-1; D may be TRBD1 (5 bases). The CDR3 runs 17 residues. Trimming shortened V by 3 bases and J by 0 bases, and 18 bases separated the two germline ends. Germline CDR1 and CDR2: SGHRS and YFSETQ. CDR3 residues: CASSSGWDGTMNTEAFF. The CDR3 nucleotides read TGCGCCAGCAGCTCCGGCTGGGACGGAACTATGAACACTGAAGCTTTCTTT.

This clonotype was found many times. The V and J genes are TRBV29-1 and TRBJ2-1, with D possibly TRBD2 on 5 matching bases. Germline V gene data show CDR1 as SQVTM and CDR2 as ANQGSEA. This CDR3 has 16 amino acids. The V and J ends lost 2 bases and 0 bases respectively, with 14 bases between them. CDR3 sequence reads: CSVEKEAESSYNEQFF. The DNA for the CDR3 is TGCAGCGTTGAAAAGGAGGCTGAGAGCTCCTACAATGAGCAGTTCTTC.

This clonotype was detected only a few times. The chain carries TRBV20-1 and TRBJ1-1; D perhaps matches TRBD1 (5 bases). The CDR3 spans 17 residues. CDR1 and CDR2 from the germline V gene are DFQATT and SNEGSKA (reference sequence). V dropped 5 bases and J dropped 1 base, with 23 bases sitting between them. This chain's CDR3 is CSAYPQGGPTSNTEAFF. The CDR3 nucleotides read TGCAGTGCTTATCCCCAGGGAGGGCCCACATCGAACACTGAAGCTTTCTTT.

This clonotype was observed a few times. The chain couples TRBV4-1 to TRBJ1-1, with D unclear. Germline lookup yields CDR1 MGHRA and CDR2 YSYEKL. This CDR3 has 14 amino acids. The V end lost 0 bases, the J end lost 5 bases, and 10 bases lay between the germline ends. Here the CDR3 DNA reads TGCGCCAGCAGCCAAGAACCACTAGGAACTGAAGCTTTCTTT. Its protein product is CASSQEPLGTEAFF.